This TCR beta chain derives from a study of blood T cell repertoires in COVID-19. Overall study context: From T cells, B-cell-depleted T cells, or PBMCs came the material, which was cDNA or gDNA.

Germline lookup yields CDR1 SGHDN and CDR2 FVKESK. CDR3 length: 17 residues. The V end was cut by 0 bases, the J end by 3 bases, with 18 bases between. In the study's own analysis: Amplification with reference gene primers provided the estimates of nucleated cell counts. Sequencing used immunoSEQ multiplex PCR; TCRdb keeps in-frame clones, though not all of them. The V and J calls and clone size are taken from that table; D and trimming were inferred from the DNA. The table records around 72,000 clones, around 78% of them present only once. The sequencing input was peripheral blood. The sequence was obtained from a woman of 80 years or more with acute or convalescent COVID-19. The V and J genes are TRBV14 and TRBJ2-7; possible D gene TRBD1, 5 bases. The CDR3 nucleotides are TGTGCCAGCAGCCAAGATGGCAGGGCGATACTGAACTACGAGCAGTACTTC. Translation gives CASSQDGRAILNYEQYF.